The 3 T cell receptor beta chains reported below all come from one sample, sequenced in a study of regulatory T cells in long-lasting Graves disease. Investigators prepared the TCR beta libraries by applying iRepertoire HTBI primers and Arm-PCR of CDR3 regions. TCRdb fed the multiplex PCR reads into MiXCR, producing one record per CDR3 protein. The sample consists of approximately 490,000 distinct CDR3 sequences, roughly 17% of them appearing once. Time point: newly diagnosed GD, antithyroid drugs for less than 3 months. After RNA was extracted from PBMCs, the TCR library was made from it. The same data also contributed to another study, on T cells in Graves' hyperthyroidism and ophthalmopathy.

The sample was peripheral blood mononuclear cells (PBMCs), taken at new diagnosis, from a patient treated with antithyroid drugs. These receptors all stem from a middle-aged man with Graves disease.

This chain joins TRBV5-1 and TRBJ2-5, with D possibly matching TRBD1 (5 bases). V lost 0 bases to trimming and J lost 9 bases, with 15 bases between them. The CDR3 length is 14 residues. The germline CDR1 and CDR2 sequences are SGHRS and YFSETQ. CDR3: CASSLARTEGAQYF. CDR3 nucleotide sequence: TGCGCCAGCAGCTTGGCCCGCACCGAAGGGGCCCAGTACTTC.

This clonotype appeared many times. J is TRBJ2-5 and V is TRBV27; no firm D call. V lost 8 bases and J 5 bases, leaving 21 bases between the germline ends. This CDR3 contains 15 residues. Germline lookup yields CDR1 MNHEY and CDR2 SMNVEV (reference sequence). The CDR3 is CASQQFSDPLETQYF. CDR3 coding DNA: TGTGCCAGCCAACAGTTCTCCGACCCCCTGGAGACCCAGTACTTC.

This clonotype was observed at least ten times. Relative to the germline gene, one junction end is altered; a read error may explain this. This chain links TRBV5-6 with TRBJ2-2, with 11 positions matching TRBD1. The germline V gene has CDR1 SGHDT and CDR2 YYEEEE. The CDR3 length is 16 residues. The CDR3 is CASTLVDRGRTGELFF. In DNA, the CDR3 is TGTGCCAGCACCTTGGTGGACAGGGGGCGCACCGGGGAGCTGTTTTTT.